The TCR beta chain under discussion was sequenced for a study of blood T cell repertoires in COVID-19. The data were produced by immunoSEQ multiplex PCR, yet TCRdb's version contains in-frame clones alone and is incomplete. The sample records over 45,000 clones, 89% being singletons. This CDR3 has 13 residues. Germline CDR1 is SSHAT and CDR2 is FNYEAQ (reference sequence). Between the trimmed V and J ends, which lost 4 bases and 0 bases, there was a span of 6 bases. A Seattle source enrolled patients during active infection and followed them longitudinally. The chain employs TRBV7-7 and TRBJ1-1, with a tentative D call TRBD1 (5 bases). The sequencing sample was made of peripheral blood. This TCR was sampled from a woman aged 55-75 years with COVID-19, enrolled during active disease. CDR3 sequence reads: CASSSTVNTEAFF. The CDR3 DNA reads TGTGCCAGCAGCTCGACAGTGAACACTGAAGCTTTCTTT.